This is a list of T cell receptor beta chains from one sample in a study of T cell responses to AZD1222 COVID-19 vaccine. Repertoires were generated with immunoSEQ multiplex PCR, while TCRdb's copy carries only in-frame clones and drops some. This table holds some 130,000 clones, approximately 86% found once. The sequences come from peripheral blood, collected 28 days after the second AZD1222 dose. The receptor set was obtained from an adult who received the AZD1222 COVID-19 vaccine. The CDR3 runs from the conserved cysteine through the conserved F or W. The D gene is left open where the match is weak. Size tells how often a clone was seen (once, few, many) or the class of an expanded clone, and some rows leave it out.

clone_size: -; v_call: TRBV13; j_call: TRBJ2-2; cdr3_length: 15; d_call: -; cdr3_nt: TGTGCCAGCAGCCGGACGTTCGAGGAAACCGGGGAGCTGTTTTTT; cdr3_aa: CASSRTFEETGELFF
clone_size: -; v_call: TRBV6-5; j_call: TRBJ2-2; cdr3_length: 13; d_call: -; cdr3_nt: TGTGCCAGCAACAGAGTCCACACCGGGGAGCTGTTTTTT; cdr3_aa: CASNRVHTGELFF
clone_size: -; v_call: TRBV28; j_call: TRBJ2-3; cdr3_length: 16; d_call: TRBD2; cdr3_nt: TGTGCCAGCAGTTTCCCAGATAGCGGGATCACAGATACGCAGTATTTT; cdr3_aa: CASSFPDSGITDTQYF
clone_size: -; v_call: TRBV12-3/TRBV12-4; j_call: TRBJ2-7; cdr3_length: 12; d_call: -; cdr3_nt: TGTGCCAGCAGTATTAGCGAGTACGAGCAGTACTTC; cdr3_aa: CASSISEYEQYF
clone_size: few; v_call: TRBV11-3; j_call: TRBJ1-2; cdr3_length: 17; d_call: -; cdr3_nt: TGTGCCAGCAGCTTAGATATCACCCCGGGAGGGAACTATGGCTACACCTTC; cdr3_aa: CASSLDITPGGNYGYTF
clone_size: -; v_call: TRBV5-1; j_call: TRBJ1-5; cdr3_length: 13; d_call: -; cdr3_nt: TGCGCCAGCAGCTTGGCTGGCAATCAGCCCCAGCATTTT; cdr3_aa: CASSLAGNQPQHF
clone_size: once; v_call: TRBV18; j_call: TRBJ2-1; cdr3_length: 15; d_call: -; cdr3_nt: TGTGCCAGCTCCCCTGGATTAAGCTCCTACAATGAGCAGTTCTTC; cdr3_aa: CASSPGLSSYNEQFF
clone_size: few; v_call: TRBV7-3; j_call: TRBJ2-2; cdr3_length: 12; d_call: -; cdr3_nt: TGTGCCAGCAGCTCGCGCACCGGGGAGCTGTTTTTT; cdr3_aa: CASSSRTGELFF
clone_size: -; v_call: TRBV10-3; j_call: TRBJ1-4; cdr3_length: 14; d_call: -; cdr3_nt: TGTGCCATCAGTGCCAGAAGGAGCGATGAAAAACTGTTTTTT; cdr3_aa: CAISARRSDEKLFF
clone_size: -; v_call: TRBV6-1; j_call: TRBJ1-1; cdr3_length: 19; d_call: TRBD1; cdr3_nt: TGTGCCAGCAGTGCGCCCAAGGAGGACAGGGGGCGCTTGATCACTGAAGCTTTCTTT; cdr3_aa: CASSAPKEDRGRLITEAFF
clone_size: -; v_call: TRBV5-4; j_call: TRBJ2-1; cdr3_length: 16; d_call: -; cdr3_nt: TGTGCCAGCAGCCCCTGGGGTTCGAGCTCCTACAATGAGCAGTTCTTC; cdr3_aa: CASSPWGSSSYNEQFF
clone_size: -; v_call: TRBV9; j_call: TRBJ2-7; cdr3_length: 16; d_call: TRBD1; cdr3_nt: TGTGCCAGCAGCCCCAGACCGGGACAGGGGTTGTACGAGCAGTACTTC; cdr3_aa: CASSPRPGQGLYEQYF
clone_size: -; v_call: TRBV5-4; j_call: TRBJ2-3; cdr3_length: 16; d_call: TRBD1; cdr3_nt: TGTGCCAGCAGCTTGGCCAGGGACAGGGGGGCGGATACGCAGTATTTT; cdr3_aa: CASSLARDRGADTQYF
clone_size: -; v_call: TRBV30; j_call: TRBJ2-2; cdr3_length: 13; d_call: -; cdr3_nt: TGTGCCTGGAGTCCCCGTAGGCCCGGGGAGCTGTTTTTT; cdr3_aa: CAWSPRRPGELFF
clone_size: -; v_call: TRBV5-1; j_call: TRBJ2-5; cdr3_length: 17; d_call: TRBD2; cdr3_nt: TGCGCCAGCAGCTACCTTACGGGACTAGCGGGAGTTGAGACCCAGTACTTC; cdr3_aa: CASSYLTGLAGVETQYF
clone_size: few; v_call: TRBV5-1; j_call: TRBJ2-7; cdr3_length: 17; d_call: -; cdr3_nt: TGCGCCAGCAGCTTGTTTCCGGCTAGCGAAGAGCTTTACGAGCAGTACTTC; cdr3_aa: CASSLFPASEELYEQYF
clone_size: -; v_call: TRBV20-1; j_call: TRBJ1-2; cdr3_length: 11; d_call: TRBD1; cdr3_nt: TGCAGTGCAAGGACAGGGAATGGCTACACCTTC; cdr3_aa: CSARTGNGYTF
clone_size: -; v_call: TRBV6-1; j_call: TRBJ2-3; cdr3_length: 16; d_call: TRBD2; cdr3_nt: TGTGCCAGCAGTGACGGGAGCGGGGGAGGCACAGATACGCAGTATTTT; cdr3_aa: CASSDGSGGGTDTQYF
clone_size: -; v_call: TRBV10-3; j_call: TRBJ1-3; cdr3_length: 16; d_call: -; cdr3_nt: TGTGCCATCAGTGAGTCATCAGAAGGGGGTGGAAACACCATATATTTT; cdr3_aa: CAISESSEGGGNTIYF
clone_size: -; v_call: TRBV7-9; j_call: TRBJ2-1; cdr3_length: 13; d_call: TRBD1; cdr3_nt: TGTGCCAGCAGCACCGACAGGGGCAATGAGCAGTTCTTC; cdr3_aa: CASSTDRGNEQFF
clone_size: -; v_call: TRBV5-1; j_call: TRBJ1-5; cdr3_length: 13; d_call: -; cdr3_nt: TGCGCCAGCACTCTCGGACCTGGCCAGCCCCAGCATTTT; cdr3_aa: CASTLGPGQPQHF
clone_size: -; v_call: TRBV6-1; j_call: TRBJ2-3; cdr3_length: 16; d_call: -; cdr3_nt: TGTGCCAGCAGTGAATTTAGCGGTTCTAGCACAGATACGCAGTATTTT; cdr3_aa: CASSEFSGSSTDTQYF
clone_size: -; v_call: TRBV30; j_call: TRBJ2-3; cdr3_length: 15; d_call: TRBD2; cdr3_nt: TGTGCCTGGAGTCGAATAGCGGGAGGCACTGATACGCAGTATTTT; cdr3_aa: CAWSRIAGGTDTQYF
clone_size: -; v_call: TRBV5-1; j_call: TRBJ2-3; cdr3_length: 15; d_call: -; cdr3_nt: TGCGCCAGCAGCTTGGGCATGGGGTACACAGATACGCAGTATTTT; cdr3_aa: CASSLGMGYTDTQYF
clone_size: -; v_call: TRBV6-2/TRBV6-3; j_call: TRBJ2-1; cdr3_length: 12; d_call: TRBD1; cdr3_nt: TGTGCCAGCAGTGGACAGGGCGGTGGGCAGTTCTTC; cdr3_aa: CASSGQGGGQFF
clone_size: -; v_call: TRBV30; j_call: TRBJ1-4; cdr3_length: 13; d_call: -; cdr3_nt: TGTGCCTGGAGGGACAAGGCTTATGAAAAACTGTTTTTT; cdr3_aa: CAWRDKAYEKLFF
clone_size: -; v_call: TRBV5-6; j_call: TRBJ1-2; cdr3_length: 13; d_call: -; cdr3_nt: TGTGCCAGCAGCCCAGCTCAGAACTATGGCTACACCTTC; cdr3_aa: CASSPAQNYGYTF
clone_size: -; v_call: TRBV2; j_call: TRBJ2-2; cdr3_length: 15; d_call: TRBD1; cdr3_nt: TGTGCCAGCAGTGGACAGGGGCCGAACACCGGGGAGCTGTTTTTT; cdr3_aa: CASSGQGPNTGELFF
clone_size: -; v_call: TRBV27; j_call: TRBJ2-5; cdr3_length: 14; d_call: -; cdr3_nt: TGTGCCAGCAGTCCCCTAGGGGGACAAGAGACCCAGTACTTC; cdr3_aa: CASSPLGGQETQYF
clone_size: -; v_call: TRBV9; j_call: TRBJ2-5; cdr3_length: 14; d_call: TRBD1; cdr3_nt: TGTGCCAGCAGCGTAGGTGGGACAGAAGAGACCCAGTACTTC; cdr3_aa: CASSVGGTEETQYF
clone_size: -; v_call: TRBV18; j_call: TRBJ2-7; cdr3_length: 15; d_call: TRBD2; cdr3_nt: TGTGCCAGCTCAATCGGACTAGCGGGAGGTGGCGAGCAGTACTTC; cdr3_aa: CASSIGLAGGGEQYF
clone_size: -; v_call: TRBV4-1; j_call: TRBJ2-7; cdr3_length: 15; d_call: -; cdr3_nt: TGCGCCAGCAGCCAAACGACAGTCCAATCCTACGAGCAGTACTTC; cdr3_aa: CASSQTTVQSYEQYF